The present T cell receptor beta chain was sequenced within a study of regulatory T cells in long-lasting Graves disease. Broader study findings: It was in persistent disease that TRBV28, TRBJ1-2 and TRBJ2-5 were favored. Persistent patients had a count of shared public clonotypes (about 2,500) that exceeded that of new patients (approximately 1,000).

Specified time point: persistent/refractory GD, antithyroid drugs over 5 years with positive TRAb. PBMCs were the source of the RNA used for TCR sequencing. American Thyroid Association guidelines defined how Graves' disease was diagnosed. V shed 3 bases, J shed 1 base, and the junction held 2 bases outside the gene matches. The CDR3 has 15 residues. Germline-derived CDR1 and CDR2 are SGDLS and YYNGEE. Arm-PCR of CDR3 regions and iRepertoire HTBI primers were used to build TCR beta libraries. TCRdb called the multiplex PCR reads again in MiXCR, with one record for every CDR3 protein. The sample consists of 700,000 or so distinct CDR3 sequences, roughly 30% of them appearing once. This clonotype has more than one count but fewer than ten. Its target is not known.

The chain uses TRBV9 and TRBJ2-3, with 10 bases lining up with TRBD1. This specimen was peripheral blood mononuclear cells (PBMCs), taken when the disease was refractory, from a patient treated with antithyroid drugs. The TCR originated in a female donor with Graves disease. CDR3 sequence: CASSGGTGGTDTQYF. CDR3 coding DNA: TGTGCCAGCAGCGGCGGGACAGGGGGCACAGATACGCAGTATTTT.